The table lists the clone carrying this T cell receptor (beta chain) with many counts. Its antigen is still unknown. The sample originates from a study of T cells in Graves' hyperthyroidism and ophthalmopathy. Amplified regions were TCR beta CDR3 sequences from RNA transcripts. The TCR CDR3 first-round RT-PCR relied on the HTBI primer set. Using its own MiXCR run on the multiplex PCR reads, TCRdb lists one record per CDR3 protein. Counted here are around 620,000 distinct CDR3 sequences, 15% to 20% occurring once; the ten biggest clones make up less than 4.5%. Points from the study as a whole: Classification by a 13 V-J model distinguished ophthalmopathy from stable hyperthyroidism. Most thyroid-expanded clonotypes above 0.001 were also found in blood. Before onset, by a median of approximately 6.8 months, the model predicted ophthalmopathy.

This sequence was found in a young woman with Graves' hyperthyroidism. The sequenced sample was blood.

This CDR3 is CAWGPEVGNEQYF. CDR3 bases: TGTGCCTGGGGCCCCGAGGTGGGAAACGAGCAGTACTTC. The chain uses TRBV30 and TRBJ2-7, with D uncertain. Trimming cost V 5 bases and J 5 bases, with 16 bases left between them. Germline CDR1 GTSNPN, CDR2 SVGIG (reference sequence). CDR3 size: 13 residues.